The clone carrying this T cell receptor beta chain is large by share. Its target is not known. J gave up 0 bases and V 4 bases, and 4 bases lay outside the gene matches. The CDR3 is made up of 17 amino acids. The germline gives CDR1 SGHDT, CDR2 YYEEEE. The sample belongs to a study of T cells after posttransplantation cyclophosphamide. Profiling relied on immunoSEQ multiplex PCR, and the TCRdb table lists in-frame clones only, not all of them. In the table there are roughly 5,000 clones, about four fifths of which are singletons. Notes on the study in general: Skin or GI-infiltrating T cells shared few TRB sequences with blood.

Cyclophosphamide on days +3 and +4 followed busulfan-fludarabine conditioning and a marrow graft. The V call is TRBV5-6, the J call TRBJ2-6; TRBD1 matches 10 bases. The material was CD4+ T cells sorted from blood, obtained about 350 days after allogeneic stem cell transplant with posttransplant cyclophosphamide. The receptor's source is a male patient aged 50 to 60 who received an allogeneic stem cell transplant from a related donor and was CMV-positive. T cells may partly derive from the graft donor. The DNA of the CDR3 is TGTGCCAGCAGCAGGACAGGGGGAGACTCTGGGGCCAACGTCCTGACTTTC. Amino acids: CASSRTGGDSGANVLTF.